The 9 T cell receptor beta chains reported below all come from one sample, sequenced in a study of T cell repertoires in cytomegalovirus infection. Each CDR3 protein gets one entry after TCRdb re-called the reads with MiXCR. The sample comprises about 830,000 distinct CDR3 sequences, approximately 29% of which are singletons, and 9.5% to 15% rests with the top ten. For these receptors, no antigen is known. Material: cultured CD8+ T cells from PBMCs, obtained from culture after CMV antigen stimulation. The receptor set was obtained from a human donor in good health (CMV status not recorded). Some clones in this sample may be carry-over from other donors' samples.

The chain couples TRBV6-1 to TRBJ1-5, with D perhaps TRBD1 (5 bases). CDR1 and CDR2 (germline): MNHNS, SASEGT. The CDR3 consists of 14 residues. The V and J ends lost 5 bases and 1 base respectively, with 9 bases between them. CDR3 protein: CASSSGRSNQPQHF. The CDR3 DNA reads as TGTGCCAGCAGTTCAGGGAGAAGCAATCAGCCCCAGCATTTT.

In this sample, this clonotype turned up many times. The chain employs TRBV7-2 and TRBJ1-1, with no clear D. The CDR3 loop spans 11 amino acids. Germline CDR1 reads SGHTA; CDR2 reads FQGNSA. Trimming cost V 8 bases and J 4 bases, with 8 bases left between them. This CDR3 is CASLEGTEAFF. The CDR3, as DNA: TGTGCCAGCTTGGAAGGCACTGAAGCTTTCTTT.

This clonotype was found a few times. This rearrangement joins TRBV19 to TRBJ1-2, with TRBD1 matching over 10 bases. The germline gives CDR1 LNHDA, CDR2 SQIVND (reference sequence). The CDR3 is made up of 16 amino acids. With 5 bases clipped from V and 3 bases from J, the junction kept 9 bases outside the gene matches. CDR3 sequence: CASSEDNGTGDYGYTF. For the CDR3, the DNA is TGTGCCAGTAGTGAGGATAACGGGACAGGGGACTATGGCTACACCTTC.

The chain employs TRBV12-3 or TRBV12-4 and TRBJ2-3; 9 nucleotides align to TRBD2. Losses at the gene ends were 7 bases for V and 9 bases for J; bases not matched to a gene: 14. The CDR3 spans 15 residues. The CDR3 region has the DNA TGTGCCAGCACCCCCAGGAGCGGGGGGCTCAGGACGCAGTATTTT. Protein sequence: CASTPRSGGLRTQYF.

V and J are TRBV27 and TRBJ1-1, with 9 bases identical to TRBD1. V lost 4 bases, J lost 4 bases, and 10 bases stayed unmatched. Germline CDR1 MNHEY, CDR2 SMNVEV (reference sequence). The CDR3 runs to 16 residues. CDR3 in amino acids: CASSSPTGGWATEAFF. CDR3 DNA sequence: TGTGCCAGCAGTTCGCCGACAGGGGGGTGGGCCACTGAAGCTTTCTTT.

Concerning this clonotype itself: A much bigger clone sits one base away, suggesting this may be a read error. V usage is TRBV12-3 or TRBV12-4 and J usage is TRBJ2-3, with D maybe TRBD2 (6 bases). The CDR3 runs 18 residues. The CDR3 reads CASSFYPPGDGDADAQYF. The CDR3 coding sequence is TGTGCCAGCAGTTTCTATCCCCCGGGGGACGGGGACGCAGATGCGCAGTATTTT.

The CDR3 sequence is CATSRVGGGTEAFF. DNA of the CDR3: TGTGCCACCAGCAGAGTTGGGGGTGGCACTGAAGCTTTCTTT. The chain is built from TRBV15 and TRBJ1-1, with D tentatively TRBD1 (5 bases). Trimming removed 1 base from V and 4 bases from J, with 10 bases in between. CDR3 size: 14 residues. The V gene's germline CDR1 is LNHNV and CDR2 YYDKDF (reference sequence).

This clonotype was picked up a small number of times. The chain links TRBV7-9 to TRBJ2-1; weak D call: TRBD1 (5 bases). Trimming took 3 bases from V and 6 from J, leaving 12 bases between them. The length of the CDR3 is 14 residues. Germline CDR1 reads SEHNR; CDR2 reads FQNEAQ (reference sequence). CDR3 bases: TGTGCCAGCAGCTTCAACAGGAGAGGCAATGAGCAGTTCTTC. It is translated as CASSFNRRGNEQFF. The complete variable domain, with remaining parts taken from reference TRBV7-9 and TRBJ2-1, reads DTGVSQNPRHKITKRGQNVTFRCDPISEHNRLYWYRQTLGQGPEFLTYFQNEAQLEKSRLLSDRFSAERPKGSFSTLEIQRTEQGDSAMYLCASSFNRRGNEQFFGPGTRLTVL.

This chain uses TRBV7-2 with TRBJ1-1, with a possible D match to TRBD1 (5 bases). The germline CDR1 and CDR2 sequences are SGHTA and FQGNSA. Trimming cost V 3 bases and J 1 base, with 9 bases left between them. The length of the CDR3 is 14 residues. CDR3 bases: TGTGCCAGCAGCTTGAACAGGCGGAACACTGAAGCTTTCTTT. Translating it yields CASSLNRRNTEAFF.